Following are 21 T cell receptor beta chains from one sample sequenced in a study of healthy donors' naive CD4 and CD8 T cells. TCR libraries were built from 500 to 600 ng of total RNA by linear amplification. TCRdb itself ran the reads through MiXCR, one entry per CDR3 protein. Of roughly 200,000 distinct CDR3 sequences in the sample, about 70% were seen once. Sequencing was carried out using naive CD4+ and CD8+ T cells sorted from blood, pooled from several donors. The receptors derive from a pool of human donors in good health; the sample pools cells from several healthy donors.

The chain joins TRBV5-5 to TRBJ1-1; D not resolved. Per the germline V gene, CDR1 is SGHKS and CDR2 is YYEKEE (reference sequence). Trimming removed 5 bases from V and 5 bases from J, with 16 bases in between. The CDR3 length is 14 residues. The CDR3 region is CASRYGRGRTEAFF. The CDR3 bases are TGTGCCAGCAGGTACGGACGGGGAAGGACTGAAGCTTTCTTT.

The chain combines TRBV29-1 with TRBJ1-2; a weak D match, TRBD1 (5 bases). Trimming shortened V by 1 base and J by 2 bases, and 8 bases separated the two germline ends. Germline V gives CDR1 SQVTM, CDR2 ANQGSEA. The CDR3 is 13 amino acids. CDR3 bases: TGCAGCGTTGAAGGTGGGGCGAACTATGGCTACACCTTC. Translation gives CSVEGGANYGYTF.

This clonotype occurred a few times. The V gene is TRBV19, the J gene TRBJ2-7; possible D gene TRBD1, 5 bases. Trimming cost V 5 bases and J 0 bases, with 11 bases left between them. The CDR3 contains 14 residues. Germline V gene lookup returns CDR1 LNHDA and CDR2 SQIVND (reference sequence). CDR3 amino acids: CASSPQGSSYEQYV. CDR3 DNA: TGTGCCAGTAGTCCGCAGGGCAGCTCCTACGAGCAGTACGTC.

This chain connects TRBV15 to TRBJ2-7, with a possible D match to TRBD1 (5 bases). V gave up 0 bases and J gave up 0 bases, with 9 bases separating them. Germline V gene data show CDR1 as LNHNV and CDR2 as YYDKDF (reference sequence). This CDR3 has 15 residues. This chain's CDR3 is CATSRDRQPSYEQYF. The CDR3 nucleotides read TGTGCCACCAGCAGAGATAGACAGCCCTCCTACGAGCAGTACTTC.

In this sample, this clonotype turned up a few times. V usage is TRBV6-5 and J usage is TRBJ1-6, with a weak D call TRBD1 (6 bases). V was trimmed by 4 bases and J by 0 bases, leaving 13 bases between them. Germline V CDR1 and CDR2: MNHEY, SVGAGI. This CDR3 region has 17 residues. Written as DNA, the CDR3 is TGTGCCAGCAGTTCAAACAGGGTGGGCTCCTATAATTCACCCCTCCACTTT. It codes for CASSSNRVGSYNSPLHF.

The chain employs TRBV27 and TRBJ1-5, with D maybe TRBD1 (5 bases). Per the germline V gene, CDR1 is MNHEY and CDR2 is SMNVEV (reference sequence). Trimming shortened V by 0 bases and J by 6 bases, and 9 bases separated the two germline ends. CDR3 size: 14 residues. The CDR3 DNA sequence: TGTGCCAGCAGTTTATCGCGGGGGAGTCAGCCCCAGCATTTT. It specifies CASSLSRGSQPQHF.

This clonotype was seen more than once but under ten times. The V and J genes are TRBV13 and TRBJ2-1; 13 bases match TRBD2. After removal of 0 bases from V and 10 bases from J, the junction contained 6 bases not matched to a gene. CDR3 size: 16 residues. CDR1 is PRHDT and CDR2 is FYEKMQ in the germline V gene (reference sequence). CDR3 DNA: TGTGCCAGCAGCTTAGGACTAGCGGGAGGGCGGGAGGAGCAGTTCTTC. This encodes CASSLGLAGGREEQFF. Supplemented by reference TRBV13 and TRBJ2-1, the full variable domain reads AAGVIQSPRHLIKEKRETATLKCYPIPRHDTVYWYQQGPGQDPQFLISFYEKMQSDKGSIPDRFSAQQFSDYHSELNMSSLELGDSALYFCASSLGLAGGREEQFFGPGTRLTVL.

The chain is built from TRBV12-3 or TRBV12-4 and TRBJ1-1; D is ambiguous. There are 13 residues in the CDR3. V dropped 7 bases and J dropped 1 base, with 10 bases sitting between them. This CDR3 reads CASTDDPNTEAFF. CDR3 nucleotide sequence: TGTGCCAGCACCGACGATCCGAACACTGAAGCTTTCTTT.

The rearrangement uses TRBV6-6 and TRBJ2-7, with D perhaps matching TRBD2 (6 bases). Germline V gives CDR1 MNHNY, CDR2 SVGAGI (reference sequence). The CDR3 spans 13 residues. Trimming shortened V by 6 bases and J by 3 bases, and 12 bases separated the two germline ends. CDR3 sequence reads: CASSHVGGYEQYF. CDR3 bases: TGTGCCAGCAGCCACGTCGGGGGCTACGAGCAGTACTTC.

The V gene is TRBV20-1, the J gene TRBJ1-6; 10 bases are shared with TRBD1. V shed 5 bases and J 8 bases; nucleotides not matched to a gene: 0. CDR3 length equals 12 residues. CDR1 and CDR2 from the germline V gene are DFQATT and SNEGSKA (reference sequence). As DNA, the CDR3 is TGCAGTGCTGGACAGGGGGATTCACCCCTCCACTTT. This translates into CSAGQGDSPLHF.

The genes are TRBV2 and TRBJ2-5; tentatively, D is TRBD2 (5 bases). Germline CDR1 reads SNHLY; CDR2 reads FYNNEI. This CDR3 region has 16 residues. V lost 6 bases and J 5 bases, leaving 22 bases between the germline ends. Here the CDR3 reads CASRERADPGGETQYF. In nucleotides, the CDR3 is TGTGCCAGCAGGGAAAGGGCCGATCCCGGCGGGGAGACCCAGTACTTC.

The chain combines TRBV19 with TRBJ1-5; D is uncertain. Germline CDR1 LNHDA, CDR2 SQIVND (reference sequence). The CDR3 is made up of 14 amino acids. V lost 3 bases to trimming and J lost 1 base, with 7 bases between them. The CDR3, as DNA: TGTGCCAGTAGTATGGGTCTGAGCAATCAGCCCCAGCATTTT. Amino acids: CASSMGLSNQPQHF.

This clonotype turned up a few times. The chain carries TRBV19 and TRBJ2-3, with D perhaps matching TRBD1 (6 bases). Germline V gene lookup returns CDR1 LNHDA and CDR2 SQIVND (reference sequence). The ends were cut back, 8 bases at V and 2 bases at J, with 11 bases in the middle. This CDR3 region has 13 residues. CDR3 in amino acids: CASADRSTDTQYF. The CDR3 DNA reads as TGTGCCAGTGCCGACAGGTCCACAGATACGCAGTATTTT.

The chain links TRBV29-1 to TRBJ2-3; D uncertain. The CDR3 loop spans 12 amino acids. Germline loops: CDR1 SQVTM, CDR2 ANQGSEA. Trimming took off 5 bases at V and 0 bases at J, with 6 bases between the two ends. The CDR3 region is CSVIVSTDTQYF. The DNA of the CDR3 is TGCAGCGTTATCGTTAGCACAGATACGCAGTATTTT.

The CDR3, as DNA: TGTGCCAGCAGTTACGAGATTTGGGGTAGTCCTAAGAATGAAGCCCAGCATTTT. It encodes CASSYEIWGSPKNEAQHF. The rearrangement joins TRBV6-2 or TRBV6-3 to TRBJ1-5; D call uncertain. The CDR3 has 18 residues. Germline assignment: CDR1 MNHEY and CDR2 SVGEGT. The V gene lost 2 bases and the J gene lost 11 bases, with 28 bases spanning the gap.

V and J are TRBV19 and TRBJ1-2, with a tentative D call TRBD1 (5 bases). Germline V gene lookup returns CDR1 LNHDA and CDR2 SQIVND (reference sequence). The CDR3 extends over 13 amino acids. The V gene lost 5 bases and the J gene lost 3 bases, with 10 bases spanning the gap. The CDR3 loop reads CASSPTEYYGYTF. CDR3 DNA: TGTGCCAGTAGTCCGACAGAGTACTATGGCTACACCTTC.

The chain carries TRBV4-1 and TRBJ1-5; no clear D. V was cut by 0 bases and J by 6 bases, with 21 bases left in between. The germline CDR1 and CDR2 sequences are MGHRA and YSYEKL. This CDR3 contains 18 residues. CDR3 in amino acids: CASSQDSVWERSGQPQHF. CDR3 nucleotides: TGCGCCAGCAGCCAAGATTCTGTATGGGAGAGGAGCGGTCAGCCCCAGCATTTT.

The chain has TRBV29-1 and TRBJ2-7, with D possibly being TRBD1 (6 bases). V was trimmed by 6 bases and J by 4 bases, leaving 16 bases between them. CDR3 length: 13 residues. Per the germline V gene, CDR1 is SQVTM and CDR2 is ANQGSEA. CDR3 residues: CSVRQVMGYEQYF. The CDR3 DNA reads TGCAGCGTAAGACAGGTGATGGGATACGAGCAGTACTTC.

The CDR3 bases are TGCAGTGCGCCCCCTTCGACTAGTCAAGAGACCCAGTACTTC. As protein: CSAPPSTSQETQYF. The chain carries TRBV20-1 and TRBJ2-5, with D perhaps TRBD2 (6 bases). V gave up 6 bases and J gave up 2 bases, with 16 bases separating them. CDR3 length: 14 residues. Germline V lookup: CDR1 DFQATT, CDR2 SNEGSKA (reference sequence).

This chain connects TRBV30 to TRBJ1-2; weak D call: TRBD1 (5 bases). CDR3 size: 14 residues. Trimming pared 0 bases from V and 4 bases from J, leaving 12 bases between. Germline V gives CDR1 GTSNPN, CDR2 SVGIG (reference sequence). CDR3 amino acids: CAWSVAGTTYGYTF. CDR3 coding DNA: TGTGCCTGGAGTGTAGCGGGGACTACCTATGGCTACACCTTC.

The chain recombines TRBV29-1 with TRBJ2-1; 10 bases agree with TRBD2. Trimming at V came to 4 bases and at J to 3 bases, leaving 9 bases not matched to a gene. The V gene's germline CDR1 is SQVTM and CDR2 ANQGSEA. This CDR3 is 16 amino acids long. In nucleotides, the CDR3 is TGCAGCGTTGCTAACCCTAGCGGGAGTATCTACAATGAGCAGTTCTTC. Protein: CSVANPSGSIYNEQFF.